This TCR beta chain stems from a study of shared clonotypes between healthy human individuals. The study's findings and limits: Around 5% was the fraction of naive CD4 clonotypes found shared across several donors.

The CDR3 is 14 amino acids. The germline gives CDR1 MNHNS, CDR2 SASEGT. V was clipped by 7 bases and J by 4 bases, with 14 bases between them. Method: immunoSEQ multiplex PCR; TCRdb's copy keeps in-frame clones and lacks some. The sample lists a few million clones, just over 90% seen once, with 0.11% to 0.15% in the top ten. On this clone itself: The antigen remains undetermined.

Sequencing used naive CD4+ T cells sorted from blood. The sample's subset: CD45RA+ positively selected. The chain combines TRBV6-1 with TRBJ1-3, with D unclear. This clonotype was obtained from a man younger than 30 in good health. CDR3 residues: CASNALGSGNTIYF. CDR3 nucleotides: TGTGCCAGCAACGCGCTTGGAAGCGGAAACACCATATATTTT.